This T cell receptor (beta chain) emerged from a study of cytomegalovirus exposure and HLA in healthy donors. Study background: Out of about 180 million T cells, an earlier analysis found more than 95 million unique TCR beta sequences in total.

Per the germline V gene, CDR1 is SNHLY and CDR2 is FYNNEI. The ends were cut back, 6 bases at V and 7 bases at J, with 10 bases in the middle. The CDR3 contains 12 residues. With respect to this clone: As yet, its antigen is unknown.

60 Vbeta and 13 Jbeta primers were used in PCR. Clones were read by immunoSEQ multiplex PCR, and TCRdb kept only the in-frame ones, dropping some. The table lists 110,000 to 150,000 clones, 80% to 85% of them singletons. Study-wide points: Presence/absence analyses took donor sequencing depth as roughly uniform.

Material: PBMCs. The chain recombines TRBV2 with TRBJ1-5; D gene uncertain. This clonotype originated in a boy aged 2 to 10 in good health and CMV-seronegative. Here the CDR3 DNA reads TGTGCCAGCAGCCCACGCGGGCAGCCCCAGCATTTT. It specifies CASSPRGQPQHF.